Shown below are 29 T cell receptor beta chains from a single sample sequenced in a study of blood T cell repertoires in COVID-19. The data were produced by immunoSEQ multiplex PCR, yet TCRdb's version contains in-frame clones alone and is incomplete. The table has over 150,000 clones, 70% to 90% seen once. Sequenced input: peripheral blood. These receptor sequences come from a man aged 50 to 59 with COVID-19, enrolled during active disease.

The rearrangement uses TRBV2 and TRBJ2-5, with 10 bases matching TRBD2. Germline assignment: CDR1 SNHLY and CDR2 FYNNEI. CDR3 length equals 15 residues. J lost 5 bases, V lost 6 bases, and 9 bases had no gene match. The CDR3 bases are TGTGCCAGCAGCCCAGCGGGGGGGCCTGTTGAGACCCAGTACTTC. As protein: CASSPAGGPVETQYF.

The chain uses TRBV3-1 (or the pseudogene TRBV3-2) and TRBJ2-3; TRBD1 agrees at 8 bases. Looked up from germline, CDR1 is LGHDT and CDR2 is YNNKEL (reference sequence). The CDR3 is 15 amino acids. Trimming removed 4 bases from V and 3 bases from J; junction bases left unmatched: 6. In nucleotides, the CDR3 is TGTGCCAGCAGCCCCCAGGGGGCCTTAACAGATACGCAGTATTTT. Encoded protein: CASSPQGALTDTQYF.

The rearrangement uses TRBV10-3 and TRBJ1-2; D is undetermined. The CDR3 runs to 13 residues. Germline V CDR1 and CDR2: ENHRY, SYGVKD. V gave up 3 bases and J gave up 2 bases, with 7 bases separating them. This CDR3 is CAISEIANYGYTF. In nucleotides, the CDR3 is TGTGCCATCAGTGAAATAGCCAACTATGGCTACACCTTC.

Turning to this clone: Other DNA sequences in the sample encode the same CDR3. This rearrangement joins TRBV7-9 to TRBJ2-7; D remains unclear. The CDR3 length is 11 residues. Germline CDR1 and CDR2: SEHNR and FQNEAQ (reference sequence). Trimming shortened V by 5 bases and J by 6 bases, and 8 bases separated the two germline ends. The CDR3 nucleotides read TGTGCCAGCAGCCTATCAAGCGAGCAGTACTTC. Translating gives CASSLSSEQYF.

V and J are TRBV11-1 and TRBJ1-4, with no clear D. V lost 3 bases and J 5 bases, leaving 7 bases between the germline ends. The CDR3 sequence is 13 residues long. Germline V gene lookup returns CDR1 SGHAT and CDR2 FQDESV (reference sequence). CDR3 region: CASSFGLNEKLFF. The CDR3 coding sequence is TGTGCCAGCAGCTTCGGACTAAATGAAAAACTGTTTTTT.

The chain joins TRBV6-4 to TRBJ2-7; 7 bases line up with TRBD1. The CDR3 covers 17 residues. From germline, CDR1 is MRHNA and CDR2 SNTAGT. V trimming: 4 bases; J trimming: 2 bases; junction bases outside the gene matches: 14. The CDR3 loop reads CASSARSDRPITYEQYF. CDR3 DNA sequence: TGTGCCAGCAGTGCACGATCGGACAGGCCCATCACCTACGAGCAGTACTTC.

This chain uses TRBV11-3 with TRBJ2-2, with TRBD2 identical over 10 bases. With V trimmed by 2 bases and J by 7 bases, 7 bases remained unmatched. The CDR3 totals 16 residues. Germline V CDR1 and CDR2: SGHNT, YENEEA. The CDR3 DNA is TGTGCCAGCAGCTTAAACCTAGCGGGAGCCGTCGGGGAGCTGTTTTTT. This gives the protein CASSLNLAGAVGELFF.

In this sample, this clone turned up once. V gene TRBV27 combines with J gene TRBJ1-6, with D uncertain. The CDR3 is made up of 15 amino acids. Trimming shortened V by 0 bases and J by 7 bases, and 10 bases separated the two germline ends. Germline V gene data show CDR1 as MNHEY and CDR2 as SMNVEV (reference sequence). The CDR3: CASSLSPGPNSPLHF. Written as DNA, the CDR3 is TGTGCCAGCAGTTTATCTCCAGGCCCAAATTCACCCCTCCACTTT.

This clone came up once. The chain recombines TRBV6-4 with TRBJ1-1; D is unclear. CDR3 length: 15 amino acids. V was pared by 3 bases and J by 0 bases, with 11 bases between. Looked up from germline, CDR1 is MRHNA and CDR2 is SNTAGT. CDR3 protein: CASSEADKLNTEAFF. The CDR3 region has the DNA TGTGCCAGCAGTGAAGCCGACAAGCTGAACACTGAAGCTTTCTTT.

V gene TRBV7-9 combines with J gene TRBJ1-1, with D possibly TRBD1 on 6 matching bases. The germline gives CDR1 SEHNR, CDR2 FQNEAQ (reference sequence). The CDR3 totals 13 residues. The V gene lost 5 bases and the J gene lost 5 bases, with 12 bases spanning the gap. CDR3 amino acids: CASSPNRDTEAFF. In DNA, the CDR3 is TGTGCCAGCAGCCCCAACAGGGATACTGAAGCTTTCTTT.

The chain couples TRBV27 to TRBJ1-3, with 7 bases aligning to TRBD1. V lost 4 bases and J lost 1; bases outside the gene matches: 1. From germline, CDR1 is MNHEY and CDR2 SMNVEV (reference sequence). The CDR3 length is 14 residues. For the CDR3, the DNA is TGTGCCAGCAGTTACAGGGGTTCTGGAAACACCATATATTTT. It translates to CASSYRGSGNTIYF.

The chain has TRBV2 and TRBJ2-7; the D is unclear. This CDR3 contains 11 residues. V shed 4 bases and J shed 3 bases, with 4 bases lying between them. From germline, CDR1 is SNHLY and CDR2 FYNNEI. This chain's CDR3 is CASSANYEQYF. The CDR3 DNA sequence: TGTGCCAGCAGTGCCAACTACGAGCAGTACTTC.

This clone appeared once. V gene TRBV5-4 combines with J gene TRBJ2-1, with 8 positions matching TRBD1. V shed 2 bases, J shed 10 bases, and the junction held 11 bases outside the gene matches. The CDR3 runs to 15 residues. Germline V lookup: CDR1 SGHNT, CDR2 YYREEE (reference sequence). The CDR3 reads CASSFRQGRLSEQFF. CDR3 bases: TGTGCCAGCAGCTTTCGACAGGGGCGATTATCAGAGCAGTTCTTC.

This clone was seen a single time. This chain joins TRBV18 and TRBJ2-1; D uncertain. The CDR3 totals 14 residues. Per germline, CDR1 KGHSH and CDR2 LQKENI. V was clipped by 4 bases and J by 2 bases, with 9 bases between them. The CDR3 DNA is TGTGCCAGCTCACTGGAGAACACCTACAATGAGCAGTTCTTC. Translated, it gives CASSLENTYNEQFF.

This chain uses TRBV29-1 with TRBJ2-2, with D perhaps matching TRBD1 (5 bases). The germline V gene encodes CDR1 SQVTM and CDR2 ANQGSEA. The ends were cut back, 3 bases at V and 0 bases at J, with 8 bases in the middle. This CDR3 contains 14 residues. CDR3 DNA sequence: TGCAGCGTTGATCAGGGCTCGAACACCGGGGAGCTGTTTTTT. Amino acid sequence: CSVDQGSNTGELFF.

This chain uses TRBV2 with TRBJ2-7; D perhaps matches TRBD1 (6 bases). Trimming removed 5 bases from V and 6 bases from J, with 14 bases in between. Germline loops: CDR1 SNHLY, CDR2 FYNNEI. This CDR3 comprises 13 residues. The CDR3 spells CASSRRDTLEQYF. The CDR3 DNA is TGTGCCAGCAGTCGCCGGGACACCCTCGAGCAGTACTTC.

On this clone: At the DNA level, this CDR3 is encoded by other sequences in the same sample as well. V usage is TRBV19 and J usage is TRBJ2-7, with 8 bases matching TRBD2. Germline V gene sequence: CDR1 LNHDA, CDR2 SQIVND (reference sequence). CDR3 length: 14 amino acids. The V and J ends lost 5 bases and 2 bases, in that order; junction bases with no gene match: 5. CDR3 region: CASSPGGGPYEQYF. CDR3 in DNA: TGTGCCAGTAGTCCGGGAGGGGGGCCCTACGAGCAGTACTTC.

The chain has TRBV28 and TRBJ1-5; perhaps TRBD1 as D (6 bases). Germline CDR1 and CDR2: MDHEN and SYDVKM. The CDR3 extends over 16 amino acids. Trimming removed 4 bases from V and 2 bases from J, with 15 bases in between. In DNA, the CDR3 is TGTGCCAGCAGTTCCGGGGGGCCGGCGCGCAATCAGCCCCAGCATTTT. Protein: CASSSGGPARNQPQHF.

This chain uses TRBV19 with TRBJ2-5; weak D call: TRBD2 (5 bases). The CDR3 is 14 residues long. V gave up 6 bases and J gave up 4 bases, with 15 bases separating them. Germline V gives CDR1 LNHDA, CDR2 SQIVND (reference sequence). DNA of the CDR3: TGTGCCAGTAGCCCCTCCGAGGGTCGAGAGACCCAGTACTTC. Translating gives CASSPSEGRETQYF.

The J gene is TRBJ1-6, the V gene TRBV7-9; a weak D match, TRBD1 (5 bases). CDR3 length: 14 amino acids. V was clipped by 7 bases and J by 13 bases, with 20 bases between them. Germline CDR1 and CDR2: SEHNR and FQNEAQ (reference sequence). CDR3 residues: CASTHRGDPFPLHF. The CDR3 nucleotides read TGTGCCAGCACCCACCGGGGGGACCCTTTCCCCCTCCACTTT.

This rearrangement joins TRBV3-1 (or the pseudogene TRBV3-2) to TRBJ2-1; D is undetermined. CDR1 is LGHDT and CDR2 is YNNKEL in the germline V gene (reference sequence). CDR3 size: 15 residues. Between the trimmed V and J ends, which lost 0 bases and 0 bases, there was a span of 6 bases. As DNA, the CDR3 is TGTGCCAGCAGCCAAGATAGTATCTCCTACAATGAGCAGTTCTTC. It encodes CASSQDSISYNEQFF.

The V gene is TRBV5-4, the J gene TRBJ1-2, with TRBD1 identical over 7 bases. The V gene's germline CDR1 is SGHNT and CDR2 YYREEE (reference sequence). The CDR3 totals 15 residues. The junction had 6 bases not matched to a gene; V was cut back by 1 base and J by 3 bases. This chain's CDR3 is CASSLRSGQDYGYTF. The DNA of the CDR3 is TGTGCCAGCAGCTTGCGCAGCGGACAGGACTATGGCTACACCTTC.

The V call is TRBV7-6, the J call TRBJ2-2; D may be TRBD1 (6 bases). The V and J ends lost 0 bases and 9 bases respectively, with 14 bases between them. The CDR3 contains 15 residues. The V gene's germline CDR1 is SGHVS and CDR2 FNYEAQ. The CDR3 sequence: CASSLAQQGERELFF. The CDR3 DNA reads TGTGCCAGCAGCTTAGCGCAACAGGGTGAGAGGGAGCTGTTTTTT.

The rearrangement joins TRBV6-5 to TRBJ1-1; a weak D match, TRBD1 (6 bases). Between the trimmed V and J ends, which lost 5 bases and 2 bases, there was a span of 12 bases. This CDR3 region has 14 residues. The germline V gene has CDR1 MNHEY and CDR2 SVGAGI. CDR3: CASSPPGANTEAFF. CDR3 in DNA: TGTGCCAGCAGTCCTCCAGGGGCCAACACTGAAGCTTTCTTT.

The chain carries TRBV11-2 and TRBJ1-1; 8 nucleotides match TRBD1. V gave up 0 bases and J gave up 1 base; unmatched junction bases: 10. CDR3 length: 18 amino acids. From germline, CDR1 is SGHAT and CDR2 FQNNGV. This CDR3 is CASSLDPGMGQANTEAFF. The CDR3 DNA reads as TGTGCCAGCAGCTTAGATCCGGGGATGGGACAGGCGAACACTGAAGCTTTCTTT.

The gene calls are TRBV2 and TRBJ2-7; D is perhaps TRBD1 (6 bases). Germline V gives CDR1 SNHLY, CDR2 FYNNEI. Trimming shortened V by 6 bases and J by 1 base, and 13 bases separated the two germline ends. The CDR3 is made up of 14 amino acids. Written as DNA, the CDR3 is TGTGCCAGCAGGTCGACAGGACTTTCCTACGAGCAGTACTTC. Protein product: CASRSTGLSYEQYF.

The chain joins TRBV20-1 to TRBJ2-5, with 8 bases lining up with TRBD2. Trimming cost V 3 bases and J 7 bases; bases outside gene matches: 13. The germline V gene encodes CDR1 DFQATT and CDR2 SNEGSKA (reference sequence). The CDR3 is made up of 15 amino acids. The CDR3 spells CSASVVAGFAGTQYF. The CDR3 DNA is TGCAGTGCTAGTGTAGTAGCGGGGTTCGCGGGGACCCAGTACTTC.

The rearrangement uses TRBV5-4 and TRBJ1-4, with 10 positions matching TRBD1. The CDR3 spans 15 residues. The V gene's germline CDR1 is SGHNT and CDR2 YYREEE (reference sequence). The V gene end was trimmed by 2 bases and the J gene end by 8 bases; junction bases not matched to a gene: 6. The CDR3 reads CASSFRGTGAEKLFF. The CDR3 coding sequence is TGTGCCAGCAGCTTTCGCGGGACAGGGGCAGAAAAACTGTTTTTT.

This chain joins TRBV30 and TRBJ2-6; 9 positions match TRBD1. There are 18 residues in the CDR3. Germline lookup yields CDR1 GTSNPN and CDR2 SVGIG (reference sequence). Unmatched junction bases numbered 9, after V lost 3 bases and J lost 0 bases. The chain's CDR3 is CAWSHTGTGRSGANVLTF. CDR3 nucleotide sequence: TGTGCCTGGAGCCATACCGGGACAGGGCGCTCTGGGGCCAACGTCCTGACTTTC.